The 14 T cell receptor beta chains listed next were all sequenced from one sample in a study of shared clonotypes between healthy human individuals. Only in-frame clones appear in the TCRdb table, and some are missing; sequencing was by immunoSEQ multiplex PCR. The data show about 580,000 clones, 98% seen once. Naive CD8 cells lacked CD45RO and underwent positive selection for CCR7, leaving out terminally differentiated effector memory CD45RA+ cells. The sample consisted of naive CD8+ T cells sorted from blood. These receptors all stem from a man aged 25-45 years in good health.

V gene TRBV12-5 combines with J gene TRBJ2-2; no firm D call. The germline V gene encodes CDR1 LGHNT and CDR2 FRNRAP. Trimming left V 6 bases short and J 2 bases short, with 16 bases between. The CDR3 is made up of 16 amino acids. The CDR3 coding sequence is TGTGCTAGTGGCCTCGACTCCTACGCCAACACCGGGGAGCTGTTTTTT. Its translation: CASGLDSYANTGELFF.

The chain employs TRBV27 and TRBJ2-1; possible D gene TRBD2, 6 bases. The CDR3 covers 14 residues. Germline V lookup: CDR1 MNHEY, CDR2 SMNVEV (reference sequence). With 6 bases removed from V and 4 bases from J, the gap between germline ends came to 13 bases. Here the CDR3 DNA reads TGTGCCAGCAGCAGAGCGGGTGTATACAATGAGCAGTTCTTC. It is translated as CASSRAGVYNEQFF.

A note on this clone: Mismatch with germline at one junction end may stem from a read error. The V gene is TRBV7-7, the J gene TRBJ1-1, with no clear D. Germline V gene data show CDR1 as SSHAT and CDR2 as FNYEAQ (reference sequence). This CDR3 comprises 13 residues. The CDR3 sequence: CASSHKMNTEAFF. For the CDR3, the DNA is TGTGCTAGCAGTCACAAAATGAACACTGAAGCTTTCTTT.

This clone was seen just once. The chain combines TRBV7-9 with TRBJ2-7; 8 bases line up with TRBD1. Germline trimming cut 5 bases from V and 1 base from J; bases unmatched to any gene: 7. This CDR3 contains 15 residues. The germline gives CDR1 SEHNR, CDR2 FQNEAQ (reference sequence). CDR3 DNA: TGTGCCAGCAGCCAGGGGGCAATCGGGTCCTACGAGCAGTACTTC. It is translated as CASSQGAIGSYEQYF.

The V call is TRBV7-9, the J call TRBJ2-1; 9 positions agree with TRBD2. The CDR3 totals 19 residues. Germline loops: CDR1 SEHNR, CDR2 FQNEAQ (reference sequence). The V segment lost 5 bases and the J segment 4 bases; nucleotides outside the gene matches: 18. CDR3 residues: CASSPGTSRTGNLYNEQFF. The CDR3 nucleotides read TGTGCCAGCAGCCCCGGGACTAGCCGGACCGGAAACTTATACAATGAGCAGTTCTTC.

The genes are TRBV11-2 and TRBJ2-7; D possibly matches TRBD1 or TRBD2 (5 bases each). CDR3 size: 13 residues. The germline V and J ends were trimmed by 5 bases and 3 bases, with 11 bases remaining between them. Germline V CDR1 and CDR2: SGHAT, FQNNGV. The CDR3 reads CASSQGPIYEQYF. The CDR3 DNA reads TGTGCCAGCAGCCAGGGACCGATCTACGAGCAGTACTTC.

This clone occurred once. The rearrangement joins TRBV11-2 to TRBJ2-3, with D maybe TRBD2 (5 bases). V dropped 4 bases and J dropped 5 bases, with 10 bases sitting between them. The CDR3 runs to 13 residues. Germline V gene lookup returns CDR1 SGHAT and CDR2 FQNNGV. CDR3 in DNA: TGTGCCAGCAGCTCGGAGGCGGGAGATACGCAGTATTTT. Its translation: CASSSEAGDTQYF.

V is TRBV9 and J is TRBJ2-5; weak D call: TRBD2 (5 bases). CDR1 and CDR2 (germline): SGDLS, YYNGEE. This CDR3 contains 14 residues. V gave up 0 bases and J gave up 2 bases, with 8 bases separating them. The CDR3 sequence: CASSVGGPQETQYF. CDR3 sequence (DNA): TGTGCCAGCAGCGTAGGAGGGCCTCAAGAGACCCAGTACTTC.

The chain's CDR3 is CASSAGQDSTDTQYF. The CDR3 DNA reads TGTGCCAGCAGCGCGGGACAGGACAGCACAGATACGCAGTATTTT. The genes are TRBV9 and TRBJ2-3; 8 bases match TRBD1. The CDR3 is made up of 15 amino acids. Trimming at V came to 3 bases and at J to 0 bases, leaving 3 bases not matched to a gene. Germline CDR1 SGDLS, CDR2 YYNGEE.

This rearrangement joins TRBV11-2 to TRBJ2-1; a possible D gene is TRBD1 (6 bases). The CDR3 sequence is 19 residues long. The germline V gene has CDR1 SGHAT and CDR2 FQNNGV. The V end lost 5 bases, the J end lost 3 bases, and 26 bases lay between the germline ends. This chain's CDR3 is CASSPHRVSIRKGYNEQFF. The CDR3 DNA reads TGTGCCAGCAGCCCACACAGGGTGTCGATTAGAAAGGGCTACAATGAGCAGTTCTTC.

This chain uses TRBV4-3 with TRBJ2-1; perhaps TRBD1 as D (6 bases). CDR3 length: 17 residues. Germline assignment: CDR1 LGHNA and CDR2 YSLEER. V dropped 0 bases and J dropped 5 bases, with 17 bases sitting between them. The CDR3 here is CASSQDVFGTIHNEQFF. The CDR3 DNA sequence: TGCGCCAGCAGCCAAGATGTGTTCGGGACAATCCACAATGAGCAGTTCTTC.

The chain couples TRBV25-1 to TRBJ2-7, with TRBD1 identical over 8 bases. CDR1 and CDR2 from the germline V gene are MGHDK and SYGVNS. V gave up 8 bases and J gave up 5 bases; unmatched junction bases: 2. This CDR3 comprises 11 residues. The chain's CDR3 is CASGQGDEQYF. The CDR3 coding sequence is TGTGCCAGCGGACAGGGAGACGAGCAGTACTTC.

The CDR3 DNA sequence: TGTGCCAGCTCACCAATGGCGACGGGGGACCAAGAGACCCAGTACTTC. This codes for CASSPMATGDQETQYF. The rearrangement uses TRBV18 and TRBJ2-5; D is perhaps TRBD2 (6 bases). This CDR3 is 16 amino acids long. CDR1 KGHSH and CDR2 LQKENI come from the germline V gene. Trimming took off 2 bases at V and 0 bases at J, with 13 bases between the two ends. The variable domain in full, with the rest retrieved from reference TRBV18 and TRBJ2-5, is NAGVMQNPRHLVRRRGQEARLRCSPMKGHSHVYWYRQLPEEGLKFMVYLQKENIIDESGMPKERFSAEFPKEGPSILRIQQVVRGDSAAYFCASSPMATGDQETQYFGPGTRLLVL.

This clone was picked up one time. The CDR3 sequence is CASSKTSGRGEQYF. The CDR3 bases are TGTGCCAGCAGCAAGACTAGCGGGAGGGGAGAGCAGTACTTC. The rearrangement links TRBV9 to TRBJ2-7, with 14 bases identical to TRBD2. V was pared by 4 bases and J by 7 bases, with 4 bases of the junction left unmatched. This CDR3 spans 14 amino acids. Germline assignment: CDR1 SGDLS and CDR2 YYNGEE.